Below, one T cell receptor (beta chain) is given with its context. The data belong to a study of blood T cell repertoires in COVID-19. Study overall: Researchers got acute and convalescent COVID-19 samples from the United States, Italy and Spain. From T cells, B-cell-depleted T cells, or PBMCs came the material, which was cDNA or gDNA.

Original data processing: Estimation of nucleated cell counts was performed using reference gene primer amplification. Using immunoSEQ multiplex PCR, the repertoire was profiled, and TCRdb retains in-frame clones only, with some absent. For V, J and clone size, that table is used; D and trimming come from the DNA. The sample carries roughly 330,000 clones, about four fifths recorded once. This CDR3 is 14 amino acids long. Unmatched junction bases numbered 6, after V lost 1 base and J lost 6 bases. The germline CDR1 and CDR2 sequences are LGHNT and FRNRAP. This chain uses TRBV12-5 with TRBJ2-7; 7 nucleotides agree with TRBD1. The sequenced material came from peripheral blood. This receptor was obtained from a woman between 45 and 60 years old with acute or convalescent COVID-19. This CDR3 reads CASGLGDSVGEQYV. The DNA of the CDR3 is TGTGCTAGTGGTTTGGGGGACAGCGTAGGCGAGCAGTACGTC.